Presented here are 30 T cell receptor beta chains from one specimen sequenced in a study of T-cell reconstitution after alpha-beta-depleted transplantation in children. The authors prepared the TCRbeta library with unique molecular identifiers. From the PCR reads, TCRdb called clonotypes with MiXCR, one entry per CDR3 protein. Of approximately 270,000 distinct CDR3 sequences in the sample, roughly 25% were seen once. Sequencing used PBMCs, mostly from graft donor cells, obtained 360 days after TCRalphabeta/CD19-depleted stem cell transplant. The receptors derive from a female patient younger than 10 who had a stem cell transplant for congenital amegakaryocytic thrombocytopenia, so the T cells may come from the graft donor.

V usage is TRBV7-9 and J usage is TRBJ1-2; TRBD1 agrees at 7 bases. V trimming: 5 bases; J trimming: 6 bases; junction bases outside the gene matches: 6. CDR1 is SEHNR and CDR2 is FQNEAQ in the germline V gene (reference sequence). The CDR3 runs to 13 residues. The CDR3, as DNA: TGTGCCAGCAGCAACTACAGGGGAGATGGCTACACCTTC. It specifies CASSNYRGDGYTF.

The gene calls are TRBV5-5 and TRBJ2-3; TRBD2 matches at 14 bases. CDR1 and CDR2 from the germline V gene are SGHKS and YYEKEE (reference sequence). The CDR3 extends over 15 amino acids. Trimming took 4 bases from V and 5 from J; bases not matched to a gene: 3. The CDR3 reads CASSRLAGGIDTQYF. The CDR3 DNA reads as TGTGCCAGCAGCCGACTAGCGGGGGGGATAGATACGCAGTATTTT.

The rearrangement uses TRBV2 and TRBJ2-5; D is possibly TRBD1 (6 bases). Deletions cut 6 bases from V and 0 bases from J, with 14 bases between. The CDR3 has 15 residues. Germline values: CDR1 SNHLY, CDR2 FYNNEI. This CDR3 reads CASRPPDRYQETQYF. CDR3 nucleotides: TGTGCCAGCAGGCCCCCCGACAGGTACCAAGAGACCCAGTACTTC.

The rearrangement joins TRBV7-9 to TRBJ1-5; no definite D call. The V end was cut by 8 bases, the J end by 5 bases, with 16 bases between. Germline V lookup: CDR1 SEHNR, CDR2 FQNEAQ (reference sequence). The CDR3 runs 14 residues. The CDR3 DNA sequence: TGTGCCAGCCGAGCGGTCGGAAAGTATCAGCCCCAGCATTTT. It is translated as CASRAVGKYQPQHF.

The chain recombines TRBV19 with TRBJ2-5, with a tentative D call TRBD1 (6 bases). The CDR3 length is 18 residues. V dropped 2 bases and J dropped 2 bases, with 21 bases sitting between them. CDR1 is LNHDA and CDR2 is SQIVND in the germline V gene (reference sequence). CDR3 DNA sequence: TGTGCCAGTAGTATAATTTTCGGACAGCCGACCGATCAAGAGACCCAGTACTTC. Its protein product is CASSIIFGQPTDQETQYF. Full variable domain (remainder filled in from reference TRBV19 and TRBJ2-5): DGGITQSPKYLFRKEGQNVTLSCEQNLNHDAMYWYRQDPGQGLRLIYYSQIVNDFQKGDIAEGYSVSREKKESFPLTVTSAQKNPTAFYLCASSIIFGQPTDQETQYFGPGTRLLVL.

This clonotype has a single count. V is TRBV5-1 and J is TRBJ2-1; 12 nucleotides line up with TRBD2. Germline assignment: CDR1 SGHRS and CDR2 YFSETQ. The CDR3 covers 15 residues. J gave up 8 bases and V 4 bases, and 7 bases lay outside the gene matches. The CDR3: CASSSTSGRFDEQFF. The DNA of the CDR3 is TGCGCCAGCAGCAGTACTAGCGGGAGGTTCGATGAGCAGTTCTTC.

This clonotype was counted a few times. The CDR3 loop reads CASSRGTSGGYEQYF. In DNA form, the CDR3 reads TGCGCCAGCAGCCGGGGGACTAGCGGGGGCTACGAGCAGTACTTC. The chain carries TRBV5-1 and TRBJ2-7, with TRBD2 matching over 14 bases. CDR1 and CDR2 from the germline V gene are SGHRS and YFSETQ. The CDR3 runs to 15 residues. V gave up 4 bases and J gave up 3 bases; unmatched junction bases: 3.

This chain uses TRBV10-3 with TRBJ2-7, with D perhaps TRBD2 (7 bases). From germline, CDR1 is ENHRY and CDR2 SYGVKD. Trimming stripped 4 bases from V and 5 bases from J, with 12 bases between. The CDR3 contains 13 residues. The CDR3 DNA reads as TGTGCCATCAGTGCTACAGGGAGGGACGAGCAGTACTTC. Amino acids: CAISATGRDEQYF.

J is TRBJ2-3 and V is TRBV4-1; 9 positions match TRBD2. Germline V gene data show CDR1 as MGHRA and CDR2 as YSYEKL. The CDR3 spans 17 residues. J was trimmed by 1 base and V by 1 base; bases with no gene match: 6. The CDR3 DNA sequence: TGCGCCAGCAGCCAAGTTGTGGCTAGCGGGGGCACAGATACGCAGTATTTT. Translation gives CASSQVVASGGTDTQYF.

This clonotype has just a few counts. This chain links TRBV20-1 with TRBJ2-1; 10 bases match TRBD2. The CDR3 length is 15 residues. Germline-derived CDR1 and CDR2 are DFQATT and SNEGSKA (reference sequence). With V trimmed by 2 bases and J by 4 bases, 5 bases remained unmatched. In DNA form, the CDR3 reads TGCAGTGCTAGACCGTTAGCGGGAGGATACAATGAGCAGTTCTTC. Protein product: CSARPLAGGYNEQFF.

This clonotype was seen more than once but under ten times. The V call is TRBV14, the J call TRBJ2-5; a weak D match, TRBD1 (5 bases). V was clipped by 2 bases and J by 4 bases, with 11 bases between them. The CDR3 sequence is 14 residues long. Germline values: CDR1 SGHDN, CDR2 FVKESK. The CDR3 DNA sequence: TGTGCCAGCAGCCAATACAGGTCCGGAGAGACCCAGTACTTC. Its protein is CASSQYRSGETQYF. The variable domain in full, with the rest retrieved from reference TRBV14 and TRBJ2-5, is EAGVTQFPSHSVIEKGQTVTLRCDPISGHDNLYWYRRVMGKEIKFLLHFVKESKQDESGMPNNRFLAERTGGTYSTLKVQPAELEDSGVYFCASSQYRSGETQYFGPGTRLLVL.

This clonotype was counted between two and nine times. CDR3 sequence: CSARPNYLAGGNEQFF. CDR3 coding DNA: TGCAGTGCTAGGCCGAACTATCTAGCGGGAGGTAATGAGCAGTTCTTC. The chain carries TRBV20-1 and TRBJ2-1, with 11 bases that match TRBD2. Germline CDR1 reads DFQATT; CDR2 reads SNEGSKA (reference sequence). This CDR3 has 16 amino acids. Unmatched junction bases numbered 11, after V lost 3 bases and J lost 7 bases.

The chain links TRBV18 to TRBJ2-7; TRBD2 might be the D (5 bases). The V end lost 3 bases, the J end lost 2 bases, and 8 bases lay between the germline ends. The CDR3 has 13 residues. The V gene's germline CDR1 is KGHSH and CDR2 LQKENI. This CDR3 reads CASSPMEAYEQYF. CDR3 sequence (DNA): TGTGCCAGCTCACCCATGGAGGCCTACGAGCAGTACTTC.

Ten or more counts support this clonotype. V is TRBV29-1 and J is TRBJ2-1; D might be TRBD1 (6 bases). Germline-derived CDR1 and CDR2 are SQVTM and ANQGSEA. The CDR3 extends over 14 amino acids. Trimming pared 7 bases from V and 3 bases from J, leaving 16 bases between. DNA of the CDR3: TGCAGCGCGGATGGACAGCCGGTCTACAATGAGCAGTTCTTC. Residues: CSADGQPVYNEQFF.

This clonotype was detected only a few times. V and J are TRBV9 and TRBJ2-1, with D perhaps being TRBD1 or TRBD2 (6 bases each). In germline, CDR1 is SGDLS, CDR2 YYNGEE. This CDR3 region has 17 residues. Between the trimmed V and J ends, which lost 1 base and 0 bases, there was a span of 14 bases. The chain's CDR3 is CASSVSTGRSSYNEQFF. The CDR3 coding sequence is TGTGCCAGCAGCGTAAGTACAGGGAGGAGCTCCTACAATGAGCAGTTCTTC.

CDR3 amino acids: CASSPIPSYNEQFF. CDR3 bases: TGCGCCAGCAGCCCCATCCCCTCTTACAATGAGCAGTTCTTC. This sequence joins TRBV4-3 and TRBJ2-1; no firm D call. The CDR3 is 14 amino acids. The V end lost 4 bases, the J end lost 4 bases, and 11 bases lay between the germline ends. Germline-derived CDR1 and CDR2 are LGHNA and YSLEER.

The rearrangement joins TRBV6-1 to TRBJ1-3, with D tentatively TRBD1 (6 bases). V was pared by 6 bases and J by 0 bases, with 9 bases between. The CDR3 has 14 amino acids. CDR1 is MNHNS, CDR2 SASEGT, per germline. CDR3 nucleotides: TGTGCCAGCAGCGGACAGAGCTCTGGAAACACCATATATTTT. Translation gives CASSGQSSGNTIYF.

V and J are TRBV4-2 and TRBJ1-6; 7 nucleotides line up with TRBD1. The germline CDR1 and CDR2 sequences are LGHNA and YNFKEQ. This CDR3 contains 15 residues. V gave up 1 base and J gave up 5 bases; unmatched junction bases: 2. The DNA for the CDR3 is TGTGCCAGCAGCCAAGGGGGGACAGATAATTCACCCCTCCACTTT. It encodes CASSQGGTDNSPLHF.

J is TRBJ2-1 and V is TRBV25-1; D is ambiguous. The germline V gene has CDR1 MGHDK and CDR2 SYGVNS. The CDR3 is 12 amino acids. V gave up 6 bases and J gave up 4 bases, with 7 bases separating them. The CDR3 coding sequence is TGTGCCAGCAGGCCCACTTACAATGAGCAGTTCTTC. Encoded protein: CASRPTYNEQFF.

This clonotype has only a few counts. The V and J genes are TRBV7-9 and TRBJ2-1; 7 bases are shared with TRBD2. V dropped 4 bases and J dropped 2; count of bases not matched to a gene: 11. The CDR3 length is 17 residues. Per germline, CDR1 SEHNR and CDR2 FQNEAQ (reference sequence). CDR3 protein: CASSSVLAETAYNEQFF. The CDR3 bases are TGTGCCAGCAGCTCAGTCCTAGCGGAGACGGCCTACAATGAGCAGTTCTTC. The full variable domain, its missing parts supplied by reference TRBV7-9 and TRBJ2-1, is DTGVSQNPRHKITKRGQNVTFRCDPISEHNRLYWYRQTLGQGPEFLTYFQNEAQLEKSRLLSDRFSAERPKGSFSTLEIQRTEQGDSAMYLCASSSVLAETAYNEQFFGPGTRLTVL.

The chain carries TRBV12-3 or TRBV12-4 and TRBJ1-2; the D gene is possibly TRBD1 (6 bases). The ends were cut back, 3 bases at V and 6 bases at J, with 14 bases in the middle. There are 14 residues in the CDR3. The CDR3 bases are TGTGCCAGCAGTTTGTCCGGGACATTCAATGGCTACACCTTC. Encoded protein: CASSLSGTFNGYTF.

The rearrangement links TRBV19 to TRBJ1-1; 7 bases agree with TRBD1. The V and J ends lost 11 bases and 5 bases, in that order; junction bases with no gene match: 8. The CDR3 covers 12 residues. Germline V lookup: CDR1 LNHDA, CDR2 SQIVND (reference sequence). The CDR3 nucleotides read TGTGCCGCCAAGGGACAGAAGACTGAAGCTTTCTTT. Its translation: CAAKGQKTEAFF.

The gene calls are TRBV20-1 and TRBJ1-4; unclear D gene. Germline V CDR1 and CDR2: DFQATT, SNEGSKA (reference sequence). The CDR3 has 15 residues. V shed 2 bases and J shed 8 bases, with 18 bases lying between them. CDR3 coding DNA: TGCAGTGCTAGATCCCATAACATCCGGGAGGAAAAACTGTTTTTT. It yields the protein CSARSHNIREEKLFF.

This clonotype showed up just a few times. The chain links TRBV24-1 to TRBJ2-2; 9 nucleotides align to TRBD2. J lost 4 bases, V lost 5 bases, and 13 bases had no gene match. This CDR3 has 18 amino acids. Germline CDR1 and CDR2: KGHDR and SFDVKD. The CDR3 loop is CATSASGRGGQGTGELFF. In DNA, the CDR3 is TGTGCCACCAGTGCCTCGGGGCGGGGGGGCCAGGGCACCGGGGAGCTGTTTTTT.

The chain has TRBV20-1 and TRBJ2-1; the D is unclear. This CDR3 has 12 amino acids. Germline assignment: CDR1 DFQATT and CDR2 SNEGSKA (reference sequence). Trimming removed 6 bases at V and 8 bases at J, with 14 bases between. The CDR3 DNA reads TGCAGTGCCCTTCGTAATGTGGATGAGCAGTTCTTC. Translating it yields CSALRNVDEQFF.

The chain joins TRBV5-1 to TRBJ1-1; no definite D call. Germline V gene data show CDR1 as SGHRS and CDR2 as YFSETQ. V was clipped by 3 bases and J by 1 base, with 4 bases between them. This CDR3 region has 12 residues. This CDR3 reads CASSSGNTEAFF. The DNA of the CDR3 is TGCGCCAGCAGCTCAGGGAACACTGAAGCTTTCTTT. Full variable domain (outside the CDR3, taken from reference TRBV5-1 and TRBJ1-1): KAGVTQTPRYLIKTRGQQVTLSCSPISGHRSVSWYQQTPGQGLQFLFEYFSETQRNKGNFPGRFSGRQFSNSRSEMNVSTLELGDSALYLCASSSGNTEAFFGQGTRLTVV.

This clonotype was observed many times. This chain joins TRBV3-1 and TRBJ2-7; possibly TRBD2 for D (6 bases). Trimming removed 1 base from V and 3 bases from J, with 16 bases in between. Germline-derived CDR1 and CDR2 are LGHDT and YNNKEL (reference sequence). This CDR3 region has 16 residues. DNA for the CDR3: TGTGCCAGCAGCCAAGTGGGTGGGAGGAGGAACTACGAGCAGTACTTC. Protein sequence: CASSQVGGRRNYEQYF.

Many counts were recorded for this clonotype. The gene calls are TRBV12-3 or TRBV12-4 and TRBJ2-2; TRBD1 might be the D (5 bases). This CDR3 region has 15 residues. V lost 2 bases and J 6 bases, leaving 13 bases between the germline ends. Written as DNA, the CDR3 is TGTGCCAGCAGTTTACAGGGTGGAATAGCCGGGGAGCTGTTTTTT. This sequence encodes CASSLQGGIAGELFF.

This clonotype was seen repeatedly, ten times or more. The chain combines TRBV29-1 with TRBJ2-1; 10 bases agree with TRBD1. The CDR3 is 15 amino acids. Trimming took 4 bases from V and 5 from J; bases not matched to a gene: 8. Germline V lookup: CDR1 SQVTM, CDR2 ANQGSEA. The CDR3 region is CSVVKGTGANNEQFF. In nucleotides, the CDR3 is TGCAGCGTTGTTAAGGGGACAGGGGCCAACAATGAGCAGTTCTTC.

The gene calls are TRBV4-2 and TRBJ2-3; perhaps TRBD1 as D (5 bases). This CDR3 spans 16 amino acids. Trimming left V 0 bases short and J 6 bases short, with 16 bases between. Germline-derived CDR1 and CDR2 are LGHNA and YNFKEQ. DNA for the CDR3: TGTGCCAGCAGCCAAGACCCTAGGGGTCTACGGGATACGCAGTATTTT. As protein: CASSQDPRGLRDTQYF.